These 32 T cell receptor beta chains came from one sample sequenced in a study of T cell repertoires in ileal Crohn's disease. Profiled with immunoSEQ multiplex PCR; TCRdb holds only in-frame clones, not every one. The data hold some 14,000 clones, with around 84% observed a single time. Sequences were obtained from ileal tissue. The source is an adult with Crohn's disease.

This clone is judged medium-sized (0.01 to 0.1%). This CDR3 is CASSQPLTGGETEAFF. CDR3 coding DNA: TGTGCCAGCAGTCAACCACTGACAGGGGGTGAGACTGAAGCTTTCTTT. V is TRBV28 and J is TRBJ1-1; 9 bases map to TRBD1. V lost 5 bases to trimming and J lost 5 bases; unmatched junction nucleotides: 12. Germline CDR1 MDHEN, CDR2 SYDVKM. The CDR3 contains 16 residues.

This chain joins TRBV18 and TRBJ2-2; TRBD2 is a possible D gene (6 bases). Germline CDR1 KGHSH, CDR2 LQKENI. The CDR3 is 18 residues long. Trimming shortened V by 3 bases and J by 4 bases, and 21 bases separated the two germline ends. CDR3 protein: CASSPRRVGDLGTGELFF. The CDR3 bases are TGTGCCAGCTCACCGAGACGCGTAGGGGACTTAGGCACCGGGGAGCTGTTTTTT.

CDR3 DNA: TGTGCCAGCAGAGCTAACGGACAGGCGAATTCACCCCTCCACTTT. This encodes CASRANGQANSPLHF. The V and J genes are TRBV2 and TRBJ1-6; 7 bases match TRBD1. Germline CDR1 reads SNHLY; CDR2 reads FYNNEI. CDR3 length equals 15 residues. With V trimmed by 6 bases and J by 7 bases, 9 bases remained unmatched.

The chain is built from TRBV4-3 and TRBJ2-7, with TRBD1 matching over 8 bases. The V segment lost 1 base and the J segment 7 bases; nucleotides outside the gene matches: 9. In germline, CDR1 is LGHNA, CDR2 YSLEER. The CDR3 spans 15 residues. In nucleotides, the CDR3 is TGCGCCAGCAGCCAAGGTCAGACAGGGGTAGGTGAGCAGTACTTC. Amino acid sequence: CASSQGQTGVGEQYF.

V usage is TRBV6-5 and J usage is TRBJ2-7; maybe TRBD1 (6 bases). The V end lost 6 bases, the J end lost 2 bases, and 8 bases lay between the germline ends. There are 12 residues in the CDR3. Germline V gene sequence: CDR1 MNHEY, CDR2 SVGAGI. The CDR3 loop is CASRRTAYEQYF. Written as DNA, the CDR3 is TGTGCCAGCAGACGGACAGCCTACGAGCAGTACTTC.

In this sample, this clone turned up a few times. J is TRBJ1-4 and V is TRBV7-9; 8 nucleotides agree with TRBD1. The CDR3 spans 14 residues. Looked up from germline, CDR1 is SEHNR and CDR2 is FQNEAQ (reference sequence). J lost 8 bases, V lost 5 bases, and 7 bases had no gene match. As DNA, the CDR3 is TGTGCCAGCAGCCTGACAGGGGTTCACGAAAAACTGTTTTTT. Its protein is CASSLTGVHEKLFF.

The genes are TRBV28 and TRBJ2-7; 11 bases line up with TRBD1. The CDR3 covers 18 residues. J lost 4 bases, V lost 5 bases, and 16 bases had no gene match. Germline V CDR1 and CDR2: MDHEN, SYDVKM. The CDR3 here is CASSPQPQRTGGVYEQYF. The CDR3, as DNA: TGTGCCAGCAGTCCGCAACCACAAAGGACAGGGGGCGTTTACGAGCAGTACTTC.

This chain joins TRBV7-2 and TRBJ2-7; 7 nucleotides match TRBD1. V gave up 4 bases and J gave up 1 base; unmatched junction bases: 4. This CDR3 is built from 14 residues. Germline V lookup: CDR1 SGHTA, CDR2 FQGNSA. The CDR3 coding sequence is TGTGCCAGCAGCTACGGGACAGCTTCCTACGAGCAGTACTTC. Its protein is CASSYGTASYEQYF.

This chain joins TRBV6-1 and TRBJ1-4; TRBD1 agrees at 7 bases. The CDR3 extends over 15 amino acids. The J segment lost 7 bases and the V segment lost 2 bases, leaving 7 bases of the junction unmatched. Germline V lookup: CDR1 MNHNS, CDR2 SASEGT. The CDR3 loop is CASSENKGTVEKLFF. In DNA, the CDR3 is TGTGCCAGCAGTGAAAACAAAGGGACAGTTGAAAAACTGTTTTTT.

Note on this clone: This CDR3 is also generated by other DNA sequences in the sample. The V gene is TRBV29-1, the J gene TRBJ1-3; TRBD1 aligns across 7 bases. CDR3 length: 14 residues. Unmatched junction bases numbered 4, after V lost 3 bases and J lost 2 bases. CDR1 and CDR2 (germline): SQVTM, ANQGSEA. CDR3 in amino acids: CSVEKGQAGNTIYF. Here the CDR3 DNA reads TGCAGCGTTGAGAAAGGACAGGCTGGAAACACCATATATTTT.

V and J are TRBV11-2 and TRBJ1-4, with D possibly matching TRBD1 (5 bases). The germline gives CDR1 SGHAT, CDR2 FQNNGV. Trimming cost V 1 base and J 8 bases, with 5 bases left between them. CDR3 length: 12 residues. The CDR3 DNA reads TGTGCCAGCAGCTTAGGACAGGAAAAACTGTTTTTT. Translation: CASSLGQEKLFF.

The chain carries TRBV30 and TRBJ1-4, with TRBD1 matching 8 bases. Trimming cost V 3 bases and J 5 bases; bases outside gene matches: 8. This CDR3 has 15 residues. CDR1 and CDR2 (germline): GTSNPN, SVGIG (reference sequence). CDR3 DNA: TGTGCCTGGAGGTCCCCCAGGGGGCAGAATGAAAAACTGTTTTTT. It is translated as CAWRSPRGQNEKLFF.

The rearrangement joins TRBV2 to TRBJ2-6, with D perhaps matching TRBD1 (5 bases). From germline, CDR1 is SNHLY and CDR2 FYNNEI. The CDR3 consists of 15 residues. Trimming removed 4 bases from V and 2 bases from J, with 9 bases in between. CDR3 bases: TGTGCCAGCAGTGGGGGCGAGGCTGGGGCCAACGTCCTGACTTTC. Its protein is CASSGGEAGANVLTF.

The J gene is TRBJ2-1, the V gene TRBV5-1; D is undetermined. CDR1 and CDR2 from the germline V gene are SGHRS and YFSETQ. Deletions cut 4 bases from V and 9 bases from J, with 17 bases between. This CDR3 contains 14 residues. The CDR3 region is CASSAVQSSGEQFF. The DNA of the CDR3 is TGCGCCAGCAGCGCCGTTCAGTCGTCGGGTGAGCAGTTCTTC.

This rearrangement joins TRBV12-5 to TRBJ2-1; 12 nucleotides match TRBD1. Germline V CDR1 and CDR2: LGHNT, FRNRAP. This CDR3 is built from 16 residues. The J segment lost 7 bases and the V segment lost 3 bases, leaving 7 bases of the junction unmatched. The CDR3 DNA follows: TGTGCTAGTGGTTTAGGGGGACAGGGGGCTGGGAATGAGCAGTTCTTC. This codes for CASGLGGQGAGNEQFF.

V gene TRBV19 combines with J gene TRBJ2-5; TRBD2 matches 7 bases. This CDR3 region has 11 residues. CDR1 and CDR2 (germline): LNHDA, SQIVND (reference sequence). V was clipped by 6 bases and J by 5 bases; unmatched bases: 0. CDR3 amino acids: CASRGGETQYF. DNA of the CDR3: TGTGCCAGTAGGGGAGGGGAGACCCAGTACTTC.

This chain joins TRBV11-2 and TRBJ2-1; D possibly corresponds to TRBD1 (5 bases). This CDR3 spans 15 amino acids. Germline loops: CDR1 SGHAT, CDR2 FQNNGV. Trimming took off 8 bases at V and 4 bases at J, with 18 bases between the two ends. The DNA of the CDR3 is TGTGCCAGCTTCCCTTTGGACACCGTATACAATGAGCAGTTCTTC. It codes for CASFPLDTVYNEQFF.

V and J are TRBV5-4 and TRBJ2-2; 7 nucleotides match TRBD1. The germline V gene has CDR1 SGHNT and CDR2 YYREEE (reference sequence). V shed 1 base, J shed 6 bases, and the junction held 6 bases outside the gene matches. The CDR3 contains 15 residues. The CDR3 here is CASSLRTGGPGELFF. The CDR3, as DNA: TGTGCCAGCAGCTTGCGGACAGGCGGGCCCGGGGAGCTGTTTTTT. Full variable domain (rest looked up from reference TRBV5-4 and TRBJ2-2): ETGVTQSPTHLIKTRGQQVTLRCSSQSGHNTVSWYQQALGQGPQFIFQYYREEENGRGNFPPRFSGLQFPNYSSELNVNALELDDSALYLCASSLRTGGPGELFFGEGSRLTVL.

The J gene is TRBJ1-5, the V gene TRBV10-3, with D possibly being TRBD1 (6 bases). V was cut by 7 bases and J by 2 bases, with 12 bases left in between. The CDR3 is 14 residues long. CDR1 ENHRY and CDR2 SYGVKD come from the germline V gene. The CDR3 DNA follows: TGTGCCATCAAGGGGGATACGGGCAATCAGCCCCAGCATTTT. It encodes CAIKGDTGNQPQHF.

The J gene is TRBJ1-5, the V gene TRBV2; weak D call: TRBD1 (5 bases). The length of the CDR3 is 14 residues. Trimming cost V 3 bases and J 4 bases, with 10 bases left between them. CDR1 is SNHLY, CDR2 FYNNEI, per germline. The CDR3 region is CASSEGRGNQPQHF. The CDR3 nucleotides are TGTGCCAGCAGTGAGGGGAGGGGTAATCAGCCCCAGCATTTT.

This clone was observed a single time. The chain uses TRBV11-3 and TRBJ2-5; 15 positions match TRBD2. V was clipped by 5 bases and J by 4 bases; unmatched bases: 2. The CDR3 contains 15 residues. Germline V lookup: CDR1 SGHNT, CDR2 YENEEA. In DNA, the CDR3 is TGTGCCAGCAGCCCGGGACTAGCGGGGGGAGAGACCCAGTACTTC. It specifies CASSPGLAGGETQYF.

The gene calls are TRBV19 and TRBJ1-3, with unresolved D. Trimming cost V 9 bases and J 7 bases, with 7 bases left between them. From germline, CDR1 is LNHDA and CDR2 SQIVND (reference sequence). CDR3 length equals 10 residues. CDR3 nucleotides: TGTGCCAGCGAGAGGAACACCATATATTTT. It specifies CASERNTIYF.

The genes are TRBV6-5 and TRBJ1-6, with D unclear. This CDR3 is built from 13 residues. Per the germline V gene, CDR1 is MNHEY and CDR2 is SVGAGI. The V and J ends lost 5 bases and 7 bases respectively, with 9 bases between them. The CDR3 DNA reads TGTGCCAGCAGTCCTTCGAGGAATTCACCCCTCCACTTT. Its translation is CASSPSRNSPLHF.

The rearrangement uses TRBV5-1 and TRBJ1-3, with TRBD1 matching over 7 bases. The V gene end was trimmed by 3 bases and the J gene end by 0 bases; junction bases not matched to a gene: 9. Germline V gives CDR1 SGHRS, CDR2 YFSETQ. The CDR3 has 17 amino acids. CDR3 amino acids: CASSWTGSLFSGNTIYF. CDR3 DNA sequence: TGCGCCAGCAGCTGGACAGGTTCCCTGTTCTCTGGAAACACCATATATTTT.

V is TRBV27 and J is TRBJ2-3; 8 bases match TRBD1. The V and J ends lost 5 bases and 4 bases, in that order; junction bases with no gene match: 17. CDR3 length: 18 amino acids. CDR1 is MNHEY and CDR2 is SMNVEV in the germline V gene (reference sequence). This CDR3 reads CASSSKRWQGAGSDTQYF. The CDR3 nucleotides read TGTGCCAGCAGTAGTAAGCGGTGGCAGGGGGCGGGTTCAGATACGCAGTATTTT.

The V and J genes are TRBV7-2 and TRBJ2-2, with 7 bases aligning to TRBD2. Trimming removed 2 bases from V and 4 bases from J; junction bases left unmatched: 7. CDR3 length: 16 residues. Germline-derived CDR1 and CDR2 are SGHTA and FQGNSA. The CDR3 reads CASSLFASGATGELFF. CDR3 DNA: TGTGCCAGCAGCTTATTCGCCAGCGGGGCCACCGGGGAGCTGTTTTTT.

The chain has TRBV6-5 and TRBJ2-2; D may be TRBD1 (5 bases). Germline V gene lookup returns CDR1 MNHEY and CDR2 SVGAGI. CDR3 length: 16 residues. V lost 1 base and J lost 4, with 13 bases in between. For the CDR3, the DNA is TGTGCCAGCAGTTACTTGGGGCAGCTCAGCACCGGGGAGCTGTTTTTT. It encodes CASSYLGQLSTGELFF.

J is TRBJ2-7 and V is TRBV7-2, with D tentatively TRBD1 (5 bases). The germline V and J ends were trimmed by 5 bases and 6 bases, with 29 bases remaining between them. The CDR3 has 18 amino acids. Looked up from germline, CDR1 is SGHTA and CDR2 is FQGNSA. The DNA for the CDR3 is TGTGCCAGCAGCCTATGGGGTGGGGCCCTTCTTGGTATCTCCGAGCAGTACTTC. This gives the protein CASSLWGGALLGISEQYF.

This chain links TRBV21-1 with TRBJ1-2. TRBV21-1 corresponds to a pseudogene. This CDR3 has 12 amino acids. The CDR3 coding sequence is TGTGCCAGCTGCATCCTATGTTGTGGCTACACCTTC. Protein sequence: CASCILCCGYTF.

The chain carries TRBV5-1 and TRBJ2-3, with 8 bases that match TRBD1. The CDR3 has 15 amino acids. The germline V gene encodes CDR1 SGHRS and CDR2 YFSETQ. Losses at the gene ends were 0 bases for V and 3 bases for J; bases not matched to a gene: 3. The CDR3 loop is CASSLGQGATDTQYF. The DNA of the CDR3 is TGCGCCAGCAGCTTGGGGCAGGGGGCAACAGATACGCAGTATTTT.

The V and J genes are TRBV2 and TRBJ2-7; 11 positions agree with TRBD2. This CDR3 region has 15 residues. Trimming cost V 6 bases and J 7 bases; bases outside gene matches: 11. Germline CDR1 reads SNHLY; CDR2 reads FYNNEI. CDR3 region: CASSFTSGGDQEQYF. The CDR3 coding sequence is TGTGCCAGCAGCTTTACTAGCGGGGGAGACCAAGAGCAGTACTTC.

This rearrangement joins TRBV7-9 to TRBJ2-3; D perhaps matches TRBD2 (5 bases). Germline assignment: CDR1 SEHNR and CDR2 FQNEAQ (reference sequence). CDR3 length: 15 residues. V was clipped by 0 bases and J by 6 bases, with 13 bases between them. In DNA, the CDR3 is TGTGCCAGCAGCTTAGCGGCGGGCCAGTCGGATACGCAGTATTTT. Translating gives CASSLAAGQSDTQYF.